The 10 T cell receptor beta chains reported below all come from one sample, sequenced in a study of T-cell memory formation after mild COVID-19. TCRdb independently ran MiXCR on the 5' RACE reads; one entry per CDR3 protein. The sample yields around 150,000 distinct CDR3 sequences, roughly 15% seen once. What was sequenced was PBMCs or a T cell subset sorted from them (not recorded which). These receptors all stem from an adult woman who had mild COVID-19 (a few samples of this study predate the infection). Cell type and time point are not known.

This clonotype has more than one count but fewer than ten. The V and J genes are TRBV7-2 and TRBJ2-1; 7 bases are shared with TRBD2. The CDR3 runs 15 residues. Germline loops: CDR1 SGHTA, CDR2 FQGNSA. V shed 3 bases, J shed 7 bases, and the junction held 9 bases outside the gene matches. The CDR3 spells CASSLGAGVGNEQFF. The DNA for the CDR3 is TGTGCCAGCAGCTTGGGCGCGGGGGTCGGGAATGAGCAGTTCTTC.

This clonotype was counted between two and nine times. The rearrangement links TRBV5-1 to TRBJ2-7; D is possibly TRBD1 (7 bases). Germline values: CDR1 SGHRS, CDR2 YFSETQ. V was cut by 7 bases and J by 4 bases, with 21 bases left in between. CDR3 length equals 15 residues. CDR3 region: CASQITGDSNYEQYF. CDR3 DNA sequence: TGCGCCAGCCAGATAACGGGGGACAGTAATTACGAGCAGTACTTC.

V usage is TRBV7-7 and J usage is TRBJ2-2, with 9 bases identical to TRBD1. Germline loops: CDR1 SSHAT, CDR2 FNYEAQ (reference sequence). V trimming: 8 bases; J trimming: 6 bases; junction bases outside the gene matches: 10. The CDR3 is 15 residues long. CDR3 amino acids: CASRPGQGSPGELFF. The CDR3 nucleotides are TGTGCCAGCCGGCCGGGACAGGGCTCGCCCGGGGAGCTGTTTTTT.

This clonotype has a count of ten or more. The chain joins TRBV5-1 to TRBJ2-1; 8 positions agree with TRBD1. The CDR3 contains 14 residues. After removal of 5 bases from V and 7 bases from J, the junction contained 8 bases not matched to a gene. In germline, CDR1 is SGHRS, CDR2 YFSETQ. CDR3 protein: CASRAGTGPNEQFF. In DNA, the CDR3 is TGCGCCAGCAGGGCCGGGACAGGACCTAATGAGCAGTTCTTC.

This clonotype was detected many times. The chain is built from TRBV7-3 and TRBJ2-1, with D unclear. From germline, CDR1 is SGHTA and CDR2 FQGTGA. V was shortened by 0 bases and J by 3 bases, with 12 bases between the two germline ends. This CDR3 contains 16 residues. The CDR3 region has the DNA TGTGCCAGCAGCTTAACTAGCTCTACCTACTACAATGAGCAGTTCTTC. Its translation: CASSLTSSTYYNEQFF.

This sequence joins TRBV12-3 or TRBV12-4 and TRBJ2-7; D might be TRBD1 or TRBD2, each matching 5 bases. The CDR3 runs to 18 residues. V was shortened by 4 bases and J by 7 bases, with 29 bases between the two germline ends. The CDR3 spells CASSYPPTGTDMFWEQYF. CDR3 nucleotides: TGTGCCAGCAGTTACCCACCGACCGGGACCGACATGTTCTGGGAGCAGTACTTC.

This clonotype turned up a few times. V and J are TRBV6-5 and TRBJ2-7, with D possibly called TRBD1 or TRBD2 (6 bases each). There are 15 residues in the CDR3. CDR1 is MNHEY, CDR2 SVGAGI, per germline. The ends were cut back, 2 bases at V and 6 bases at J, with 17 bases in the middle. The CDR3 spells CASSYEGRGPGEQYF. Here the CDR3 DNA reads TGTGCCAGCAGTTACGAGGGACGGGGGCCTGGCGAGCAGTACTTC.

This clonotype was observed a few times. V and J are TRBV5-1 and TRBJ2-1; 7 bases match TRBD2. Germline CDR1 reads SGHRS; CDR2 reads YFSETQ. Losses at the gene ends were 4 bases for V and 0 bases for J; bases not matched to a gene: 10. The CDR3 loop spans 17 amino acids. CDR3 region: CASSPGWRESSYNEQFF. The CDR3 region has the DNA TGCGCCAGCAGCCCGGGGTGGCGGGAGAGCTCCTACAATGAGCAGTTCTTC.

The chain employs TRBV24-1 and TRBJ1-1; D might be TRBD1 (5 bases). Germline assignment: CDR1 KGHDR and CDR2 SFDVKD. V lost 4 bases, J lost 11 bases, and 19 bases lay in between. The CDR3 is made up of 14 amino acids. The CDR3 sequence: CATSDTGTARRAFF. CDR3 nucleotides: TGTGCCACCAGTGACACGGGGACCGCCCGCCGCGCTTTCTTT.

This chain's CDR3 is CASSVRTSGIYNEQFF. The CDR3 bases are TGTGCCAGCAGCGTAAGGACTAGCGGGATTTACAATGAGCAGTTCTTC. The genes are TRBV7-8 and TRBJ2-1, with 12 bases lining up with TRBD2. CDR3 size: 16 residues. From germline, CDR1 is SGHVS and CDR2 FQNEAQ. V trimming: 5 bases; J trimming: 4 bases; junction bases outside the gene matches: 6.